These 11 T cell receptor beta chains were sequenced from one sample in a study of CD8 T cells in Susac syndrome. Random hexamers were used to reverse transcribe an amount of roughly 0.45 to 1 ug RNA. TCRdb called the immunoSEQ multiplex PCR reads again in MiXCR, with one record for every CDR3 protein. Seen here are roughly 80,000 distinct CDR3 sequences, 90% to 95% observed once, and the top ten hold 0.5% to 0.65%. Specimen: CD4+ T cells from PBMCs. Source of these receptors: a human donor with Susac syndrome.

This chain connects TRBV9 to TRBJ2-5; D is ambiguous. This CDR3 has 13 amino acids. Trimming took off 0 bases at V and 3 bases at J, with 6 bases between the two ends. The germline CDR1 and CDR2 sequences are SGDLS and YYNGEE. CDR3 nucleotide sequence: TGTGCCAGCAGCGTAGGACTGAAAGAGACCCAGTACTTC. Amino acid sequence: CASSVGLKETQYF.

V is TRBV7-2 and J is TRBJ2-3, with D unclear. Germline V CDR1 and CDR2: SGHTA, FQGNSA. The CDR3 loop spans 12 amino acids. The germline V and J ends were trimmed by 8 bases and 5 bases, with 11 bases remaining between them. In nucleotides, the CDR3 is TGTGCCAGCGCGCCGTCCCGAGATACGCAGTATTTT. Translated, it gives CASAPSRDTQYF.

The rearrangement links TRBV7-2 to TRBJ1-1; D gene uncertain. Trimming took 2 bases from V and 1 from J, leaving 5 bases between them. Per germline, CDR1 SGHTA and CDR2 FQGNSA. This CDR3 spans 13 amino acids. Here the CDR3 reads CASSLQENTEAFF. CDR3 nucleotides: TGTGCCAGCAGCTTACAGGAGAACACTGAAGCTTTCTTT.

The chain employs TRBV6-2 or TRBV6-3 and TRBJ1-2, with 8 bases lining up with TRBD1. The germline CDR1 and CDR2 sequences are MNHEY and SVGEGT. Trimming removed 5 bases from V and 4 bases from J; junction bases left unmatched: 6. The CDR3 is made up of 14 amino acids. The CDR3 DNA reads as TGTGCCAGCAGTACCGGGACAGGCACCTATGGCTACACCTTC. As protein: CASSTGTGTYGYTF.

As for this clonotype: The DNA is left out, because the CDR3 cannot be placed on it with certainty; the CDR3 is given as TCRdb lists it. V and J are TRBV12-2 and TRBJ2-7; TRBD1, the D gene given by the table, was not confirmed from the DNA. TRBV12-2 is tagged as a pseudogene. The CDR3 length is 16 residues, termini included. The CDR3 protein is CASRLVWGQGTYEQYF.

The chain couples TRBV18 to TRBJ1-2; 8 bases are shared with TRBD1. V shed 3 bases, J shed 4 bases, and the junction held 13 bases outside the gene matches. CDR1 is KGHSH and CDR2 is LQKENI in the germline V gene. This CDR3 region has 17 residues. In DNA, the CDR3 is TGTGCCAGCTCACCCTCAGCCGGACAGGGTGGTGGCTATGGCTACACCTTC. This codes for CASSPSAGQGGGYGYTF.

This chain links TRBV20-1 with TRBJ2-7; 11 nucleotides line up with TRBD2. V shed 6 bases, J shed 6 bases, and the junction held 10 bases outside the gene matches. The germline V gene encodes CDR1 DFQATT and CDR2 SNEGSKA (reference sequence). The CDR3 contains 14 residues. CDR3 residues: CSADLAGGVGEQYF. The CDR3 DNA reads as TGCAGTGCGGACCTAGCGGGAGGTGTGGGCGAGCAGTACTTC.

The chain employs TRBV20-1 and TRBJ2-3; D unresolved. This CDR3 contains 12 residues. V gave up 5 bases and J gave up 4 bases, with 10 bases separating them. Germline assignment: CDR1 DFQATT and CDR2 SNEGSKA (reference sequence). As DNA, the CDR3 is TGCAGTGCTGCCGACCCGGCAGATACGCAGTATTTT. Amino acid sequence: CSAADPADTQYF.

The chain joins TRBV29-1 to TRBJ2-3; the D gene could be TRBD1 or TRBD2 (5 bases each). CDR3 length equals 17 residues. Trimming cost V 0 bases and J 5 bases, with 21 bases left between them. The germline V gene encodes CDR1 SQVTM and CDR2 ANQGSEA. CDR3 amino acids: CSVEDLFKRGAEDTQYF. CDR3 nucleotide sequence: TGCAGCGTTGAAGATTTATTTAAAAGAGGGGCGGAAGATACGCAGTATTTT.

V gene TRBV5-4 combines with J gene TRBJ2-1; TRBD2 matches at 14 bases. Germline lookup yields CDR1 SGHNT and CDR2 YYREEE (reference sequence). The CDR3 covers 15 residues. With V trimmed by 4 bases and J by 7 bases, 4 bases remained unmatched. The CDR3 here is CASSTGTSGSNEQFF. CDR3 DNA sequence: TGTGCCAGCAGCACAGGGACTAGCGGGAGTAATGAGCAGTTCTTC.

The V and J genes are TRBV28 and TRBJ1-3; unclear D gene. Trimming took off 2 bases at V and 0 bases at J, with 8 bases between the two ends. Germline lookup yields CDR1 MDHEN and CDR2 SYDVKM. The CDR3 has 15 amino acids. The CDR3 protein is CASSLPIYSGNTIYF. CDR3 in DNA: TGTGCCAGCAGTTTACCAATTTACTCTGGAAACACCATATATTTT.